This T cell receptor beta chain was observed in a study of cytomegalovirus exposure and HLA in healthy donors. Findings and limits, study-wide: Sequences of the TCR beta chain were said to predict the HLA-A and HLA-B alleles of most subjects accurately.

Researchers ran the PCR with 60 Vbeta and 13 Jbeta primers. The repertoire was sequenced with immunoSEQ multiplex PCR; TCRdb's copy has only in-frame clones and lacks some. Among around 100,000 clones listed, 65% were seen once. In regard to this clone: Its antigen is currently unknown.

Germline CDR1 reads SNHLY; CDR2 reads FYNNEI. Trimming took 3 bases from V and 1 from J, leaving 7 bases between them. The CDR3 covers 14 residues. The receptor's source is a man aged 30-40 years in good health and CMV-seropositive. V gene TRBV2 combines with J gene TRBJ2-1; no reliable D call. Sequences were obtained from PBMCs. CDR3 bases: TGTGCCAGCAGTGAGCCAGGTTCCTACAATGAGCAGTTCTTC. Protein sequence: CASSEPGSYNEQFF.